This T cell receptor (beta chain) is from a study of blood T cell repertoires in COVID-19. Study overall: Samples came from the United States, Italy and Spain, spanning acute and convalescent COVID-19. Sample material is recorded as cDNA or gDNA derived from T cells, B-cell-depleted T cells, or PBMCs.

A Seattle source enrolled patients during active infection and followed them longitudinally. Profiling relied on immunoSEQ multiplex PCR, and the TCRdb table lists in-frame clones only, not all of them. The data contain 300,000 to 400,000 clones, about 87% of them singletons. Per germline, CDR1 SGHRS and CDR2 YFSETQ. This CDR3 has 18 amino acids. Trimming removed 0 bases from V and 5 bases from J; junction bases left unmatched: 9. The chain recombines TRBV5-1 with TRBJ2-1, with 12 positions matching TRBD2. The sequence derives from a man under 40 with COVID-19, enrolled during active disease. The sequenced sample was peripheral blood. CDR3 bases: TGCGCCAGCAGCTTGGCTAGCGGGGGGGCCGTATTTCACAATGAGCAGTTCTTC. It encodes CASSLASGGAVFHNEQFF.